What follows are 5 T cell receptor beta chains derived from one specimen sequenced in a study of T-cell memory formation after mild COVID-19. TCRdb recomputed calls from the 5' RACE reads with MiXCR, one row per CDR3 protein. Among under 300,000 distinct CDR3 sequences listed, approximately 7.6% were seen once. Sequenced sample: PBMCs or a T cell subset sorted from them (not recorded which). These receptors all come from a man in his late teens or twenties who had mild COVID-19 (a few samples of this study predate the infection). Cell type and time point are not known.

In its sample, this clonotype was seen many times. The V gene is TRBV7-2, the J gene TRBJ2-5; tentatively, D is TRBD2 (6 bases). The germline CDR1 and CDR2 sequences are SGHTA and FQGNSA. The length of the CDR3 is 14 residues. V dropped 5 bases and J dropped 4 bases, with 14 bases sitting between them. The CDR3 sequence: CASSALGGSETQYF. CDR3 nucleotide sequence: TGTGCCAGCAGCGCTTTGGGGGGATCAGAGACCCAGTACTTC.

The V gene is TRBV12-3 or TRBV12-4, the J gene TRBJ2-2; D tentatively reads TRBD1 or TRBD2 (5 bases each). This CDR3 is built from 15 residues. Trimming pared 7 bases from V and 6 bases from J, leaving 18 bases between. DNA of the CDR3: TGTGCCAGCATTCCCCTTGGGGGAAGGGCCGGGGAGCTGTTTTTT. Its translation: CASIPLGGRAGELFF.

This clonotype was counted a few times. The chain uses TRBV6-2 or TRBV6-3 and TRBJ2-1; D ambiguous. The CDR3 length is 13 residues. CDR1 is MNHEY, CDR2 SVGEGT, per germline. V lost 4 bases, J lost 8 bases, and 12 bases lay in between. CDR3 protein: CASSFNPLDEQFF. The CDR3 region has the DNA TGTGCCAGCAGTTTTAACCCGTTGGATGAGCAGTTCTTC.

This clonotype showed up many times. The rearrangement links TRBV2 to TRBJ2-5; D possibly uses TRBD1 or TRBD2 (6 bases each). The CDR3 is made up of 15 amino acids. Germline V gives CDR1 SNHLY, CDR2 FYNNEI. Trimming removed 2 bases at V and 3 bases at J, with 13 bases between. CDR3 nucleotides: TGTGCCAGCAGTGAAATTGGGGGGCCCGAAGAGACCCAGTACTTC. Encoded protein: CASSEIGGPEETQYF.

This clonotype occurred a few times. The V and J genes are TRBV30 and TRBJ2-5; D is unclear. V was pared by 2 bases and J by 6 bases, with 13 bases between. The CDR3 extends over 13 amino acids. Per germline, CDR1 GTSNPN and CDR2 SVGIG (reference sequence). Here the CDR3 reads CAWSFRVAKTQYF. CDR3 DNA sequence: TGTGCCTGGAGTTTCCGGGTCGCGAAGACCCAGTACTTC.